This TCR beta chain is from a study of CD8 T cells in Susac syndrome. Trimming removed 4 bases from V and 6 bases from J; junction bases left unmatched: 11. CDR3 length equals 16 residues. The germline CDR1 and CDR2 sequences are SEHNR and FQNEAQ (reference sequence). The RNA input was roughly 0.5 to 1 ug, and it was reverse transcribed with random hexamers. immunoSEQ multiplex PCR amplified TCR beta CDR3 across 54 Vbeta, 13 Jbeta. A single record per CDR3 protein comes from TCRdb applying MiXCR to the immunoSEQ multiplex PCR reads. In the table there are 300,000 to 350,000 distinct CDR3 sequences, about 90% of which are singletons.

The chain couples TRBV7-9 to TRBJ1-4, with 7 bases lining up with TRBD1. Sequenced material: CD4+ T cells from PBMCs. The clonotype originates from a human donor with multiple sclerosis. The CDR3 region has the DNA TGTGCCAGCAGCTCCCACCCGACAGGGAGACATGAAAAACTGTTTTTT. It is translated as CASSSHPTGRHEKLFF.